The source of this T cell receptor beta chain is a study of T cell responses to AZD1222 COVID-19 vaccine. Study-wide findings and caveats: Donor demographics were predominantly white British with a female majority; clonal diversity may be underestimated. Regions 160-218 and 743-854 held dominance among vaccine-associated CD4 TCRs, which spanned spike. Sampling that yielded the repertoires occurred only after the peak T cell response.

TCRdb's copy holds only in-frame clones and misses some; the assay was immunoSEQ multiplex PCR. The sample records 120,000 to 150,000 clones, about nine tenths being singletons. Points on this clone: The target antigen is unknown.

The length of the CDR3 is 14 residues. Germline lookup yields CDR1 LGHNA and CDR2 YSLEER. With 3 bases removed from V and 1 base from J, the gap between germline ends came to 9 bases. The sequenced sample was peripheral blood, obtained on day 0 of MenACWY control vaccination. V usage is TRBV4-3 and J usage is TRBJ2-5; D not resolved. This sequence originates from an adult in good health. The CDR3 spells CASSQSQPQETQYF. CDR3 in DNA: TGCGCCAGCAGCCAGAGTCAGCCCCAAGAGACCCAGTACTTC.